The 25 T cell receptor beta chains below come from one sample, sequenced in a study of blood T cell repertoires in COVID-19. Method: immunoSEQ multiplex PCR; TCRdb's copy keeps in-frame clones and lacks some. This sample has approximately 140,000 clones, with roughly 90% found just once. Material: PBMCs or T cells enriched from blood (not recorded which). The receptors come from a woman aged 45-60 years who had recovered from COVID-19.

The chain combines TRBV5-4 with TRBJ2-6, with D possibly being TRBD2 (5 bases). Trimming left V 1 base short and J 2 bases short, with 7 bases between. CDR1 SGHNT and CDR2 YYREEE come from the germline V gene (reference sequence). The CDR3 contains 15 residues. The CDR3 is CASSLSGTGANVLTF. For the CDR3, the DNA is TGTGCCAGCAGCTTGTCGGGGACTGGGGCCAACGTCCTGACTTTC.

The chain is built from TRBV13 and TRBJ1-2; the match to TRBD1 covers 10 bases. The CDR3 length is 15 residues. Germline V gives CDR1 PRHDT, CDR2 FYEKMQ (reference sequence). After removal of 4 bases from V and 4 bases from J, the junction contained 6 bases not matched to a gene. CDR3 in amino acids: CASSSPGQGTYGYTF. CDR3 coding DNA: TGTGCCAGCAGCTCACCGGGACAGGGGACCTATGGCTACACCTTC.

V and J are TRBV10-1 and TRBJ1-2, with TRBD1 matching over 7 bases. After removal of 5 bases from V and 3 bases from J, the junction contained 6 bases not matched to a gene. This CDR3 is built from 14 residues. CDR1 and CDR2 (germline): WNHNN, SYGVQD (reference sequence). CDR3 region: CASSTSGTDYGYTF. In DNA form, the CDR3 reads TGCGCCAGCAGTACGTCCGGGACAGACTATGGCTACACCTTC.

The CDR3 nucleotides are TGTGCCAGCAGCCGCAATGAGCAGTTCTTC. It encodes CASSRNEQFF. J is TRBJ2-1 and V is TRBV7-9; D unclear. The germline V and J ends were trimmed by 5 bases and 6 bases, with 2 bases remaining between them. The germline CDR1 and CDR2 sequences are SEHNR and FQNEAQ (reference sequence). The CDR3 contains 10 residues.

The chain recombines TRBV18 with TRBJ1-1; 7 bases line up with TRBD1. The V gene end was trimmed by 4 bases and the J gene end by 0 bases; junction bases not matched to a gene: 11. CDR3 length: 17 residues. Germline V gives CDR1 KGHSH, CDR2 LQKENI. The DNA for the CDR3 is TGTGCCAGCTCACATGATCGGACAGGCGGGGTGAACACTGAAGCTTTCTTT. This codes for CASSHDRTGGVNTEAFF.

The chain uses TRBV14 and TRBJ2-1; possible D gene TRBD2, 6 bases. The CDR3 totals 14 residues. V lost 0 bases, J lost 10 bases, and 13 bases lay in between. The germline gives CDR1 SGHDN, CDR2 FVKESK. Here the CDR3 DNA reads TGTGCCAGCAGCCAAGATTTCGGAGGGTACGAGCAGTTCTTC. Its translation is CASSQDFGGYEQFF.

The DNA for the CDR3 is TGTGCCAGCAGCCAGTACGGCGGGACGGCGGGCGGGGAGCTGTTTTTT. It encodes CASSQYGGTAGGELFF. The chain uses TRBV3-1 (or the pseudogene TRBV3-2) and TRBJ2-2; a possible D gene is TRBD2 (6 bases). Germline CDR1 reads LGHDT; CDR2 reads YNNKEL (reference sequence). V lost 3 bases and J 7 bases, leaving 18 bases between the germline ends. The CDR3 covers 16 residues.

The rearrangement uses TRBV4-1 and TRBJ2-7; TRBD1 is a possible D gene (6 bases). V was trimmed by 1 base and J by 3 bases, leaving 13 bases between them. The CDR3 has 15 residues. Germline loops: CDR1 MGHRA, CDR2 YSYEKL. As DNA, the CDR3 is TGCGCCAGCAGCCAAGTCGCAGGGGCTGACTACGAGCAGTACTTC. Encoded protein: CASSQVAGADYEQYF.

Remarks on this clone: Other DNA sequences in the sample encode the same CDR3. The J gene is TRBJ2-1, the V gene TRBV19; D gene ambiguous. Trimming stripped 1 base from V and 1 base from J, with 8 bases between. CDR3 size: 15 residues. CDR1 is LNHDA and CDR2 is SQIVND in the germline V gene (reference sequence). CDR3 DNA sequence: TGTGCCAGTAGTATAGGGGCAGGTTCCTACAATGAGCAGTTCTTC. Its translation: CASSIGAGSYNEQFF. Variable domain in full (rest from reference TRBV19 and TRBJ2-1): DGGITQSPKYLFRKEGQNVTLSCEQNLNHDAMYWYRQDPGQGLRLIYYSQIVNDFQKGDIAEGYSVSREKKESFPLTVTSAQKNPTAFYLCASSIGAGSYNEQFFGPGTRLTVL.

The J gene is TRBJ2-3, the V gene TRBV7-3, with 7 nucleotides matching TRBD2. Germline CDR1 SGHTA, CDR2 FQGTGA. CDR3 length: 15 amino acids. V lost 5 bases and J lost 0; bases outside the gene matches: 5. CDR3 residues: CASSLLAGSTDTQYF. For the CDR3, the DNA is TGTGCCAGCAGCCTGTTAGCGGGCAGCACAGATACGCAGTATTTT.

This clone was detected only once. CDR3 sequence: CASSVFTGQAVSGANVLTF. The CDR3 DNA reads as TGTGCCAGCAGTGTCTTTACGGGACAGGCTGTTTCTGGGGCCAACGTCCTGACTTTC. The rearrangement uses TRBV6-1 and TRBJ2-6, with 8 positions matching TRBD1. The junction had 12 bases not matched to a gene; V was cut back by 4 bases and J by 1 base. The CDR3 is 19 residues long. CDR1 is MNHNS and CDR2 is SASEGT in the germline V gene.

The chain uses TRBV7-9 and TRBJ2-7; perhaps TRBD1 as D (6 bases). CDR1 SEHNR and CDR2 FQNEAQ come from the germline V gene (reference sequence). The CDR3 contains 16 residues. V shed 5 bases and J shed 0 bases, with 17 bases lying between them. The CDR3 here is CASSLLQGINSYEQYF. For the CDR3, the DNA is TGTGCCAGCAGCCTCCTACAGGGTATTAACTCCTACGAGCAGTACTTC.

This clone has just one count. The chain employs TRBV6-1 and TRBJ1-6; no clear D. V lost 4 bases and J 0 bases, leaving 10 bases between the germline ends. The CDR3 runs to 16 residues. Germline V gives CDR1 MNHNS, CDR2 SASEGT. The CDR3 here is CASSVEEDSYNSPLHF. For the CDR3, the DNA is TGTGCCAGCAGTGTAGAGGAGGACTCCTATAATTCACCCCTCCACTTT.

This clone was detected only a few times. This chain links TRBV6-5 with TRBJ1-5, with a tentative D call TRBD1 (6 bases). CDR1 is MNHEY and CDR2 is SVGAGI in the germline V gene. The CDR3 spans 15 residues. V was pared by 6 bases and J by 0 bases, with 12 bases between. DNA for the CDR3: TGTGCCAGCAGCGTGGACAGACCTAGCAATCAGCCCCAGCATTTT. Translating it yields CASSVDRPSNQPQHF.

The chain is built from TRBV12-3 or TRBV12-4 and TRBJ1-1; weak D call: TRBD1 (5 bases). CDR3 length: 13 residues. V shed 3 bases and J shed 7 bases, with 12 bases lying between them. The CDR3: CASSLGQWGEAFF. The CDR3 bases are TGTGCCAGCAGTTTGGGGCAGTGGGGTGAAGCTTTCTTT.

This chain uses TRBV7-2 with TRBJ1-5; weak D call: TRBD1 (6 bases). Germline lookup yields CDR1 SGHTA and CDR2 FQGNSA. Trimming took 5 bases from V and 7 from J, leaving 21 bases between them. This CDR3 comprises 16 residues. Written as DNA, the CDR3 is TGTGCCAGCAGCCAAAGGGCGGGGGGCTCGGGACAGCCCCAGCATTTT. This codes for CASSQRAGGSGQPQHF.

This chain uses TRBV29-1 with TRBJ2-3, with D possibly TRBD2 on 7 matching bases. The V end lost 3 bases, the J end lost 2 bases, and 9 bases lay between the germline ends. CDR1 is SQVTM and CDR2 is ANQGSEA in the germline V gene. The CDR3 sequence is 13 residues long. CDR3 nucleotides: TGCAGCGTTGACGGGGGGCCCACAGATACGCAGTATTTT. Encoded protein: CSVDGGPTDTQYF.

V and J are TRBV2 and TRBJ1-4; TRBD1 aligns across 10 bases. Germline CDR1 reads SNHLY; CDR2 reads FYNNEI. J was trimmed by 6 bases and V by 2 bases; bases with no gene match: 3. CDR3 length: 15 amino acids. Written as DNA, the CDR3 is TGTGCCAGCAGTGAAAGGGACAGGGGAGATGAAAAACTGTTTTTT. Its protein is CASSERDRGDEKLFF.

This chain connects TRBV24-1 to TRBJ2-2; 9 nucleotides line up with TRBD1. The germline V gene has CDR1 KGHDR and CDR2 SFDVKD. The CDR3 totals 14 residues. V trimming: 9 bases; J trimming: 1 base; junction bases outside the gene matches: 2. CDR3 sequence reads: CATQGQGNTGELFF. The CDR3 DNA reads as TGTGCCACCCAGGGACAGGGGAACACCGGGGAGCTGTTTTTT.

The V gene is TRBV6-5, the J gene TRBJ2-7; 7 bases match TRBD1. Germline V gives CDR1 MNHEY, CDR2 SVGAGI. The CDR3 extends over 14 amino acids. V dropped 5 bases and J dropped 4; count of bases not matched to a gene: 8. CDR3 coding DNA: TGTGCCAGCAGTATGCCGGGACAGAGATACGAGCAGTACTTC. As protein: CASSMPGQRYEQYF.

The chain recombines TRBV7-9 with TRBJ1-2; D possibly corresponds to TRBD1 (5 bases). The germline V gene has CDR1 SEHNR and CDR2 FQNEAQ (reference sequence). The CDR3 loop spans 15 amino acids. V lost 1 base, J lost 4 bases, and 13 bases lay in between. CDR3 sequence (DNA): TGTGCCAGCAGCTTAGGACCTGGGGCGGTCTATGGCTACACCTTC. Protein sequence: CASSLGPGAVYGYTF. Supplemented by reference TRBV7-9 and TRBJ1-2, the full variable domain reads DTGVSQNPRHKITKRGQNVTFRCDPISEHNRLYWYRQTLGQGPEFLTYFQNEAQLEKSRLLSDRFSAERPKGSFSTLEIQRTEQGDSAMYLCASSLGPGAVYGYTFGSGTRLTVV.

The sample holds one count of this clone. The chain links TRBV6-2 or TRBV6-3 to TRBJ2-7, with TRBD2 as a possible D gene (7 bases). Germline CDR1 reads MNHEY; CDR2 reads SVGEGT. V was cut by 2 bases and J by 5 bases, with 19 bases left in between. The CDR3 is 16 amino acids. The CDR3: CASSYGRGRGRNEQYF. As DNA, the CDR3 is TGTGCCAGCAGTTACGGGCGAGGGAGGGGGAGGAACGAGCAGTACTTC.

This chain joins TRBV27 and TRBJ2-3; 9 bases agree with TRBD2. V shed 4 bases and J 4 bases; nucleotides not matched to a gene: 6. The germline gives CDR1 MNHEY, CDR2 SMNVEV (reference sequence). The CDR3 has 15 residues. Here the CDR3 DNA reads TGTGCCAGCAGTTGGGGACTAGCCTACTCAGATACGCAGTATTTT. Translation: CASSWGLAYSDTQYF.

This clone was detected only once. The CDR3 is CASSQDRGGNTIYF. For the CDR3, the DNA is TGCGCCAGCAGCCAAGACAGGGGCGGAAACACCATATATTTT. The chain is built from TRBV4-1 and TRBJ1-3; weak D call: TRBD1 (6 bases). This CDR3 comprises 14 residues. Trimming left V 0 bases short and J 4 bases short, with 7 bases between. Looked up from germline, CDR1 is MGHRA and CDR2 is YSYEKL.

The chain links TRBV7-3 to TRBJ1-1; 7 nucleotides match TRBD1. CDR1 SGHTA and CDR2 FQGTGA come from the germline V gene. V gave up 0 bases and J gave up 1 base; unmatched junction bases: 2. The CDR3 length is 15 residues. The CDR3 here is CASSLTGTANTEAFF. CDR3 nucleotides: TGTGCCAGCAGCTTAACCGGGACAGCGAACACTGAAGCTTTCTTT. Based on the CDR3 plus reference TRBV7-3 and TRBJ1-1, the full variable domain is GAGVSQTPSNKVTEKGKYVELRCDPISGHTALYWYRQSLGQGPEFLIYFQGTGAADDSGLPNDRFFAVRPEGSVSTLKIQRTERGDSAVYLCASSLTGTANTEAFFGQGTRLTVV.